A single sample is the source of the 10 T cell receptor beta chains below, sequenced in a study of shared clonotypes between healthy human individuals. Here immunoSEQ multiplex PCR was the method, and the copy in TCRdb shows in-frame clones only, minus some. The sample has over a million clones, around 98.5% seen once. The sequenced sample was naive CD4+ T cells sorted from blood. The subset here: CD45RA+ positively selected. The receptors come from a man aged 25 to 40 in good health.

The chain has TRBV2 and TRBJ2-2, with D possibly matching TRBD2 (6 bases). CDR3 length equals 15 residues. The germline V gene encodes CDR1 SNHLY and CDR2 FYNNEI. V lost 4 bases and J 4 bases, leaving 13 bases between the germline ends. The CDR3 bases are TGTGCCAGCAGTGGGCCGGCGGGGAGCACCGGGGAGCTGTTTTTT. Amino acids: CASSGPAGSTGELFF.

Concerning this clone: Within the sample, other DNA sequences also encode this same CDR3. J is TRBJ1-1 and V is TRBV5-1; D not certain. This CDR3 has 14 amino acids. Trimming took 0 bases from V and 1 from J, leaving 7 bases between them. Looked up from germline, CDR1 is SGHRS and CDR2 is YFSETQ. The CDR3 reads CASSLVRENTEAFF. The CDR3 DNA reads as TGCGCCAGCAGCTTGGTTCGGGAGAACACTGAAGCTTTCTTT.

The CDR3 DNA follows: TGTGCCAGTAGATTTACGTATGGCTACACCTTC. As protein: CASRFTYGYTF. This chain joins TRBV19 and TRBJ1-2, with unresolved D. CDR1 and CDR2 from the germline V gene are LNHDA and SQIVND (reference sequence). The CDR3 totals 11 residues. V gave up 6 bases and J gave up 5 bases, with 7 bases separating them.

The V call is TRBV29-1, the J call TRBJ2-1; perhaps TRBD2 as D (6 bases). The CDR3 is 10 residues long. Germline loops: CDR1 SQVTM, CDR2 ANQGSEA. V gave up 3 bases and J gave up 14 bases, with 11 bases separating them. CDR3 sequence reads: CSVEAREEFF. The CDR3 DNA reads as TGCAGCGTTGAGGCCAGGGAGGAGTTCTTC.

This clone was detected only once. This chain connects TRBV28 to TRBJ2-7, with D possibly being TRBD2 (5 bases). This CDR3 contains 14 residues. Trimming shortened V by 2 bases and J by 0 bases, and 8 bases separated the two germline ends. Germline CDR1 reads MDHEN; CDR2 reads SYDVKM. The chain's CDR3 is CASSLRAGSYEQYF. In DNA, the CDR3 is TGTGCCAGCAGTTTACGGGCGGGCTCCTACGAGCAGTACTTC.

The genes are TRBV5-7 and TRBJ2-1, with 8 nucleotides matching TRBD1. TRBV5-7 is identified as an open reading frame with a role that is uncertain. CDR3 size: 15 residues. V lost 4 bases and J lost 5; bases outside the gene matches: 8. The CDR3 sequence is CASSHQGASNNEQFF. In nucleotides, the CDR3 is TGTGCCAGCAGCCACCAGGGGGCTTCGAACAATGAGCAGTTCTTC.

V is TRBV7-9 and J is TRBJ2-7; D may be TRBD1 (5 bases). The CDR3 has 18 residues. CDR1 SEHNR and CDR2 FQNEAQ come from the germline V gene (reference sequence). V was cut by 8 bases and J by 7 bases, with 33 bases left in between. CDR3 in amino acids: CASRPNTKQGIGSWEQYF. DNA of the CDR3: TGTGCCAGCCGCCCAAATACCAAGCAGGGAATTGGGTCGTGGGAGCAGTACTTC.

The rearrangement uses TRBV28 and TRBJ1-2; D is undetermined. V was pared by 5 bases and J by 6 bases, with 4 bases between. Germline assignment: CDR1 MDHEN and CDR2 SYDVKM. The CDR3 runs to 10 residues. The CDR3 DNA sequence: TGTGCCAGCAGTCGTAATGGCTACACCTTC. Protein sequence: CASSRNGYTF.

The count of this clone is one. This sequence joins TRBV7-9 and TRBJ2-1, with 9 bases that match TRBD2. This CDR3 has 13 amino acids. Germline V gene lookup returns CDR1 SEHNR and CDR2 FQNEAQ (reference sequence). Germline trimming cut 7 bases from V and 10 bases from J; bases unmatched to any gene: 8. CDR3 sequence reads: CASTGSGSSEQFF. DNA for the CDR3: TGTGCCAGCACCGGTAGCGGGAGCAGCGAGCAGTTCTTC.

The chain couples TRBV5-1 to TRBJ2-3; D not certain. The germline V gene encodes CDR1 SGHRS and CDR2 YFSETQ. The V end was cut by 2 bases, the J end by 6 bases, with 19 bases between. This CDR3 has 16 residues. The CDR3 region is CASSFRTHTRLDTQYF. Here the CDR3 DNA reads TGCGCCAGCAGCTTTAGAACCCATACCCGATTGGATACGCAGTATTTT.